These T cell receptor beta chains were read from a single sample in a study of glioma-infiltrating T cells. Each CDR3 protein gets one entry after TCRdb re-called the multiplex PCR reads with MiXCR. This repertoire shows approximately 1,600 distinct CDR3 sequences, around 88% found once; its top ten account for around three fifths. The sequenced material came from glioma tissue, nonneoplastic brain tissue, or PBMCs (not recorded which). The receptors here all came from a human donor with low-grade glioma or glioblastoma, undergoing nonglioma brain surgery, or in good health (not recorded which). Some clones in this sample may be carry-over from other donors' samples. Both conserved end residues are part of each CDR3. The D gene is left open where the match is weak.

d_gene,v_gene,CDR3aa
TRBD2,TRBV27,CASSRTSPSYEQYF
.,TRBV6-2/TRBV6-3,CASMRLWDTEAFF
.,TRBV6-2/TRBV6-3,CASSLDLEAFF
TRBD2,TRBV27,CASSLASSGSPDTQYF
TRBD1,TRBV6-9,CASSYTGQGEAFF
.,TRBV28,CASRLRNEKLFF
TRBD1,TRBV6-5,CASSSRDRGQETQYF
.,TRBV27,CASSPSWKTEAFF
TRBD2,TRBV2,CASSEDIAGKNIQYF
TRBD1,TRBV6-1,CASSLDRGTYEQYF
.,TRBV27,CASSSGPFEALF
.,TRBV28,CASMSDPTNEQFF
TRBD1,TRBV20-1,CSATDRGTDNSPLHF
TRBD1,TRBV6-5,CASSYGGQGTNEQYF